This entry describes one TCR beta chain. Its antigen is currently not known. Base quality data are lacking; no much larger clone is found one base away. The donors were healthy, HIV-negative adults with no recently reported acute infections or vaccinations. Every donor was a Caucasian adult living in Nashville, Tennessee, USA. CD8 memory samples combined magnetically selected CD45RO+ cells with CCR7-negative CD45RA+ effector memory (TemRA) cells. Blood was collected by leukapheresis, and PBMCs were isolated by Ficoll-Histopaque density gradient centrifugation and then cryopreserved in liquid nitrogen vapor phase. Analytical flow cytometry was used to check the purity and quantity of every magnetically sorted T cell population. Each sorted fraction had its genomic DNA isolated and then quantified by UV absorbance on a Nanodrop 2000c. This sample was included in a study of shared clonotypes between healthy human individuals (dated by TCRdb to about 2020). Regarding the research as a whole: The cohort included three men and a couple of women between 18 and 49 years of age. Libraries were prepared and TCR repertoires were sequenced by different laboratories using diverse techniques, in order to increase sequencing depth and limit assay-specific biases. Between about 0.94 and 8.9 billion PBMCs per donor were obtained by leukapheresis. For each donor, CD4 naive and CD4 memory were each given three plates, CD8 naive was given two plates, and CD8 memory was given one plate. The study deeply sequenced blood TCR repertoires of five healthy adults to estimate repertoire size and the extent of clonotype sharing between individuals. What the study reported, not specific to this receptor: Naive subsets generally had larger estimated clonotype richness than memory subsets did. Pairwise subsampling indicated that sequencing depth was expected to affect the degree of clonotype sharing among donors. The genetic and exposure-history diversity represented was limited by the small number of donors. Only blood was sampled, and tissue TCR repertoires likely differ from those in blood. Rarefaction of sorted-subset datasets indicated incomplete sequencing despite the large sequencing depth. About 5% of naive CD4, roughly 3.6% of naive CD8, approximately 2% of memory CD4, and approximately 0.4% of memory CD8 clonotypes were shared across a few donors. Compared with non-shared clonotypes, clonotypes shared by all four sorted-subset donors had higher generation probabilities.

Using the deep immunoSEQ assay, TCR CDR3 regions were amplified from genomic DNA by multiplex PCR. For each cell subset, the extracted genomic DNA was distributed evenly across all wells of several immunoSEQ 96-well plates, and each plate served as one replicate. For sorted subsets, about 200 ng genomic DNA, equal to 25,000 to 35,000 T cell genomes, was loaded into each replicate PCR. The purified libraries were quantified using a Qubit 3.0 fluorometer, sized with a Bioanalyzer 2100, and then quantified again using the KAPA Library Quantification kit. Every immunoSEQ 96-well plate was sequenced on a separate single-read 150-cycle Illumina NextSeq 550 flow cell. In the authors' own workflow: Because only junctional sequences without quality scores were contained in the immunoSEQ output, filtering matching that applied to full-length reads could not be performed. To assign V/J genes and CDR3, sequences were annotated against IMGT germline references using PyIR, a Python wrapper for IgBLAST v1.9. Reads were filtered out if the reads had weak V/J assignments (E-value above 1e-6), no CDR3, stop codons, out-of-frame junctions, or ambiguous translated residues. V3J clonotypes were defined as sequences sharing the same inferred V gene, J gene, and CDR3 amino acid sequence. The percentage overlap between two repertoires was calculated by dividing the number of shared unique clonotypes by the size of the smaller repertoire. Richness of each repertoire was evaluated using RTK rarefaction, the Chao1 estimator, and Recon v2.1 estimates of unobserved clonotypes. Generation probabilities for all TCRbeta clonotypes obtained by the gDNA method from a handful of donors were computed using OLGA. TCRdb took over this immuneACCESS table, retaining in-frame rearrangements with V and J assigned. Such tables are incomplete; in checked studies, under half of the missing clones stem from an unresolved V gene, and the remainder is unexplained. Clone size and the V and J calls come from that table; the DNA yielded D and trimming. The sample has hundreds of thousands of clones on record, 96% of them singletons. Of the sample, around 0.29% is held by the ten largest clones.

The sequence came from a man aged 25 to 40 in good health. Source material: memory CD8+ T cells sorted from blood. According to the study, the label for this sample's cell subset or site signals: CD45RO+ cells pooled with CCR7-negative TemRA cells.

The CDR3 region: CASSPAAGEVVYTQYF. The DNA reads as follows: TGTGCCAGCTCACCTGCAGCGGGAGAGGTAGTATATACGCAGTATTTT. This chain joins TRBV18 to TRBJ2-3; 8 central nucleotides agree with TRBD2. CDR1 and CDR2, looked up from the germline V gene, are KGHSH and LQKENI. V ends up 3 bases short and J 7 bases short, with an unmatched junction base count of 12. Its CDR3 holds 16 amino acids, cysteine through phenylalanine. CDR3 DNA only is kept here, 48 bases in frame from base 1.